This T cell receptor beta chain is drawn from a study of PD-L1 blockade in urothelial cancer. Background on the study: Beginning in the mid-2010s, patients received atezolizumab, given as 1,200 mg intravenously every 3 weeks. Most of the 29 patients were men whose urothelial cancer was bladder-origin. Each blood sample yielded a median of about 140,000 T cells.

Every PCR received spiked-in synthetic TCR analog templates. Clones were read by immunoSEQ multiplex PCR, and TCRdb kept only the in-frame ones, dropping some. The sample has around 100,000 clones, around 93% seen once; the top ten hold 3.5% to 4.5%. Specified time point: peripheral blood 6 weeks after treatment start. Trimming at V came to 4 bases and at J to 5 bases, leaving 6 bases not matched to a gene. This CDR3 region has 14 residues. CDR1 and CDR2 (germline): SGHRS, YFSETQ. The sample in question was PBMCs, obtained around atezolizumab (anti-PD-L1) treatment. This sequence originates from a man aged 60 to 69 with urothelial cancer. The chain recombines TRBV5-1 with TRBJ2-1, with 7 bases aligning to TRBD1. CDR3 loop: CASSRDRGHNEQFF. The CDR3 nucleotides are TGCGCCAGCAGCAGGGACAGAGGCCACAATGAGCAGTTCTTC.